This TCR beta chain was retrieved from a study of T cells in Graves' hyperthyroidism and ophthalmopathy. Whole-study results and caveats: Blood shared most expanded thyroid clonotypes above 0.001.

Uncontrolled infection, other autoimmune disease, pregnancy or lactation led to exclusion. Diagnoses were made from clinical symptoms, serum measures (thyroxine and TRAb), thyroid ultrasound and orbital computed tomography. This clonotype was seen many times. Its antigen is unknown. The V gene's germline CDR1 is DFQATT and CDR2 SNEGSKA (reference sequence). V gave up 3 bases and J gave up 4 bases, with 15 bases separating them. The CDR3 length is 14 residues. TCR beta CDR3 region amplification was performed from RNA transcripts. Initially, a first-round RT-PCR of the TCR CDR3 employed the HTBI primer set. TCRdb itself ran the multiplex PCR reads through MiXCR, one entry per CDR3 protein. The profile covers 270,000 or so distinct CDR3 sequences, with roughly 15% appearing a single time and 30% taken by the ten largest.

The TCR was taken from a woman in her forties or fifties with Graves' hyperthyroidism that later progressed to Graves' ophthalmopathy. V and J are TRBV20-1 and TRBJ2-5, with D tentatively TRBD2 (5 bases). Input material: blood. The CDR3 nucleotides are TGCAGTGCTAGTATGGACTCCAGAGGAGAGACCCAGTACTTC. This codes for CSASMDSRGETQYF.